Following are 25 T cell receptor beta chains from one sample sequenced in a study of T cells expressing NK-cell markers. TCRdb derives one entry per CDR3 protein from the 5' RACE reads, leaving out DNA. This repertoire includes a few hundred thousand distinct CDR3 sequences. The sample was blood T cells: a sorted CD56 or NKG2C T cell subset, CD4+ or CD8+ T cells, or bulk PBMC T cells (not recorded which). The receptor set was obtained from a man aged 18 to 69 in good health.

The chain joins TRBV2 to TRBJ2-6. This CDR3 is built from 15 residues. Germline CDR1 SNHLY, CDR2 FYNNEI. CDR3 sequence reads: CASGFGGSGANVLTF.

The chain couples TRBV18 to TRBJ2-7; TCRdb reports TRBD2, a call that lacks DNA to check it against. Germline values: CDR1 KGHSH, CDR2 LQKENI. The CDR3 extends over 14 amino acids. The CDR3 is CASSPSAGRSEQYF.

This chain connects TRBV2 to TRBJ1-5; with no DNA, the TCRdb D assignment of TRBD1 cannot be verified. The CDR3 has 15 amino acids. The germline V gene encodes CDR1 SNHLY and CDR2 FYNNEI. This CDR3 reads CASSEEGTHNQPQHF. The full variable domain, rest sourced from reference TRBV2 and TRBJ1-5, is EPEVTQTPSHQVTQMGQEVILRCVPISNHLYFYWYRQILGQKVEFLVSFYNNEISEKSEIFDDQFSVERPDGSNFTLKIRSTKLEDSAMYFCASSEEGTHNQPQHFGDGTRLSIL.

The rearrangement uses TRBV12-3 or TRBV12-4 and TRBJ2-3; TCRdb's D gene call, TRBD2, goes unchecked for lack of DNA. This CDR3 spans 16 amino acids. The CDR3 protein is CASSSTSGGGPDTQYF.

This chain links TRBV25-1 with TRBJ1-3. The CDR3 extends over 17 amino acids. Germline CDR1 and CDR2: MGHDK and SYGVNS. The CDR3 spells CASSESKGLASGNTIYF.

The chain recombines TRBV2 with TRBJ2-7; TCRdb outputs TRBD1, but without DNA this stays unchecked. Germline V gene sequence: CDR1 SNHLY, CDR2 FYNNEI. The CDR3 is made up of 15 amino acids. The CDR3 sequence: CASSRRETGSYEQYF. The whole variable domain, remainder taken from reference TRBV2 and TRBJ2-7, is EPEVTQTPSHQVTQMGQEVILRCVPISNHLYFYWYRQILGQKVEFLVSFYNNEISEKSEIFDDQFSVERPDGSNFTLKIRSTKLEDSAMYFCASSRRETGSYEQYFGPGTRLTVT.

The chain combines TRBV12-3 or TRBV12-4 with TRBJ2-7; TCRdb calls TRBD1, which cannot be checked without DNA. The CDR3 is made up of 11 amino acids. This CDR3 reads CASSLVGTVYF.

This chain connects TRBV28 to TRBJ2-5; TCRdb's assignment of TRBD2 cannot be checked, as there is no DNA. CDR1 is MDHEN and CDR2 is SYDVKM in the germline V gene. The CDR3 covers 16 residues. CDR3 loop: CASSILLAGAQETQYF. Drawing the rest from reference TRBV28 and TRBJ2-5, the complete variable domain is DVKVTQSSRYLVKRTGEKVFLECVQDMDHENMFWYRQDPGLGLRLIYFSYDVKMKEKGDIPEGYSVSREKKERFSLILESASTNQTSMYLCASSILLAGAQETQYFGPGTRLLVL.

V usage is TRBV12-3 or TRBV12-4 and J usage is TRBJ2-5. CDR3 size: 13 residues. The CDR3 sequence: CASSFRSRETQYF.

The chain links TRBV14 to TRBJ2-5; TCRdb returns TRBD2, unconfirmable since there is no DNA. CDR1 is SGHDN, CDR2 FVKESK, per germline. The CDR3 runs 15 residues. CDR3 residues: CASSRIRQGQETQYF.

J is TRBJ2-7 and V is TRBV10-3. The CDR3 extends over 13 amino acids. Looked up from germline, CDR1 is ENHRY and CDR2 is SYGVKD. CDR3 amino acids: CAITAGSSYEQYF.

The genes are TRBV29-1 and TRBJ1-2; as DNA is missing, the TRBD1 call by TCRdb cannot be tested. Per the germline V gene, CDR1 is SQVTM and CDR2 is ANQGSEA. The CDR3 consists of 14 residues. The CDR3 sequence is CSVDQGAGGYGYTF.

The genes are TRBV7-3 and TRBJ2-2; TCRdb outputs TRBD2, but without DNA this stays unchecked. This CDR3 region has 14 residues. Germline CDR1 is SGHTA and CDR2 is FQGTGA. The CDR3 is CASSPNRGTGELFF.

This chain joins TRBV18 and TRBJ2-7. CDR3 size: 13 residues. The germline CDR1 and CDR2 sequences are KGHSH and LQKENI. The CDR3 loop is CASSSAISYEQYF.

This chain uses TRBV19 with TRBJ2-7. Germline V gene lookup returns CDR1 LNHDA and CDR2 SQIVND (reference sequence). The CDR3 has 13 amino acids. CDR3 in amino acids: CASKFGSPYEQYF.

The chain carries TRBV12-3 or TRBV12-4 and TRBJ2-7; the TCRdb call, TRBD1, lacks DNA for checking. The CDR3 consists of 16 residues. Here the CDR3 reads CASSSAAGGRLYEQYF.

The chain couples TRBV6-1 to TRBJ2-3. The germline V gene encodes CDR1 MNHNS and CDR2 SASEGT. This CDR3 has 13 residues. CDR3 sequence reads: CASKPTQQDTQYF.

The CDR3 is CASSPRGWGTGELFF. The chain couples TRBV3-1 to TRBJ2-2. CDR3 length: 15 amino acids. Germline CDR1 is LGHDT and CDR2 is YNNKEL (reference sequence).

The genes are TRBV12-3 or TRBV12-4 and TRBJ1-5; TCRdb's assignment of TRBD1 cannot be checked, as there is no DNA. CDR3 length: 17 residues. CDR3 sequence reads: CASSFRDRGDSNQPQHF.

The rearrangement uses TRBV5-1 and TRBJ1-2; TCRdb designates TRBD1, a call that cannot be tested without DNA. There are 15 residues in the CDR3. In germline, CDR1 is SGHRS, CDR2 YFSETQ. The CDR3 sequence is CASSFGDREGYGYTF.

This chain connects TRBV10-3 to TRBJ2-7; the TCRdb D gene call, TRBD2, has no DNA to confirm it. The length of the CDR3 is 15 residues. Germline CDR1 is ENHRY and CDR2 is SYGVKD. CDR3 sequence: CAITKGGGRPDEQYF.

The chain uses TRBV7-9 and TRBJ1-2; absent DNA, TCRdb's TRBD1 call cannot be checked. Germline V gene lookup returns CDR1 SEHNR and CDR2 FQNEAQ (reference sequence). This CDR3 is built from 16 residues. CDR3 loop: CASSSRGGHQSYGYTF.

The V gene is TRBV18, the J gene TRBJ2-5; the D call from TCRdb, TRBD1, cannot be confirmed without DNA. CDR3 size: 15 residues. CDR1 and CDR2 (germline): KGHSH, LQKENI. The CDR3 loop is CASSLRQNTQETQYF.

The chain is built from TRBV5-1 and TRBJ1-2; TCRdb reports TRBD1, a call that lacks DNA to check it against. Looked up from germline, CDR1 is SGHRS and CDR2 is YFSETQ. The CDR3 loop spans 12 amino acids. The CDR3 loop is CASSPGNYGYTF.

The J gene is TRBJ2-3, the V gene TRBV20-1; TCRdb designates TRBD1, a call that cannot be tested without DNA. CDR1 DFQATT and CDR2 SNEGSKA come from the germline V gene (reference sequence). The CDR3 has 13 amino acids. Here the CDR3 reads CSGQGMNTDTQYF.